Shown below are 10 T cell receptor beta chains from a single sample sequenced in a study of T cell repertoires in cytomegalovirus infection. From the reads, TCRdb called clonotypes with MiXCR, one entry per CDR3 protein. Among hundreds of thousands of distinct CDR3 sequences, roughly 31% were seen once, and the ten largest hold around 13%. Sequencing was done on a sample of PBMCs. The origin of the receptors is a human donor in good health (CMV status not recorded). Some clones in this sample may be carry-over from other donors' samples.

This rearrangement joins TRBV7-8 to TRBJ2-1; TRBD1 aligns across 8 bases. Germline CDR1 SGHVS, CDR2 FQNEAQ. Unmatched junction bases numbered 16, after V lost 5 bases and J lost 4 bases. This CDR3 is built from 18 residues. CDR3 bases: TGTGCCAGCAGCCTATCCGCGTTTACCGGACAGGGATACAATGAGCAGTTCTTC. Protein product: CASSLSAFTGQGYNEQFF. Full variable domain (outside the CDR3, taken from reference TRBV7-8 and TRBJ2-1): GAGVSQSPRYKVAKRGQDVALRCDPISGHVSLFWYQQALGQGPEFLTYFQNEAQLDKSGLPSDRFFAERPEGSVSTLKIQRTQQEDSAVYLCASSLSAFTGQGYNEQFFGPGTRLTVL.

This clonotype was observed a handful of times. CDR3 DNA: TGTGCCAGCAGCTTGGCAGGCCCGGGGAACACTGAAGCTTTCTTT. It encodes CASSLAGPGNTEAFF. The gene calls are TRBV5-5 and TRBJ1-1, with no clear D. Germline CDR1 is SGHKS and CDR2 is YYEKEE (reference sequence). This CDR3 has 15 amino acids. V lost 0 bases and J lost 1, with 10 bases in between.

A note on this clonotype: A junction boundary mismatches the germline segment, possibly from a read error. The genes are TRBV7-6 and TRBJ2-1; a possible D gene is TRBD2 (6 bases). Germline V gives CDR1 SGHVS, CDR2 FNYEAQ. The CDR3 is 13 amino acids. The CDR3 loop is CGSSLAREREQFF. The CDR3 DNA reads TGTGGCAGCAGCTTAGCCCGGGAGCGTGAGCAGTTCTTC.

The chain uses TRBV24-1 and TRBJ2-1, with TRBD2 matching 8 bases. Germline lookup yields CDR1 KGHDR and CDR2 SFDVKD. Unmatched junction bases numbered 6, after V lost 4 bases and J lost 2 bases. The CDR3 is made up of 16 amino acids. The CDR3: CATSEHSGDTYNEQFF. The CDR3 DNA is TGTGCCACCAGTGAACATAGCGGGGATACCTACAATGAGCAGTTCTTC.

This clonotype was observed a few times. A read error may produce the germline difference seen at one junction end. This rearrangement joins TRBV7-9 to TRBJ2-1; 11 bases fit TRBD2. This CDR3 region has 15 residues. The germline V gene has CDR1 SEHNR and CDR2 FQNEAQ (reference sequence). The CDR3 region has the DNA TGTGCCAGCAGCCCGGGACTAGCGGATTACAGTGAGCAGTTCTTC. Its translation is CASSPGLADYSEQFF.

The gene calls are TRBV15 and TRBJ2-1, with D tentatively TRBD2 (6 bases). The CDR3 spans 14 residues. The germline V and J ends were trimmed by 2 bases and 4 bases, with 9 bases remaining between them. Germline CDR1 LNHNV, CDR2 YYDKDF (reference sequence). The CDR3 sequence: CATSRSRGYNEQFF. The CDR3 DNA reads as TGTGCCACCAGCAGATCACGGGGGTACAATGAGCAGTTCTTC.

The chain is built from TRBV19 and TRBJ1-4; D call uncertain. Per the germline V gene, CDR1 is LNHDA and CDR2 is SQIVND (reference sequence). CDR3 length: 15 residues. V lost 3 bases, J lost 0 bases, and 8 bases lay in between. CDR3 sequence: CASSIVRTTNEKLFF. CDR3 nucleotides: TGTGCCAGTAGTATTGTGAGAACAACTAATGAAAAACTGTTTTTT.

The rearrangement links TRBV24-1 to TRBJ2-5; D is uncertain. V was trimmed by 5 bases and J by 4 bases, leaving 10 bases between them. The CDR3 spans 13 residues. Looked up from germline, CDR1 is KGHDR and CDR2 is SFDVKD. The CDR3 coding sequence is TGTGCCACCAGTGGAACGGTGATAGAGACCCAGTACTTC. Protein: CATSGTVIETQYF.

This clonotype was found many times. The rearrangement joins TRBV27 to TRBJ2-2; 12 nucleotides match TRBD1. Germline V gene sequence: CDR1 MNHEY, CDR2 SMNVEV (reference sequence). V dropped 4 bases and J dropped 8; count of bases not matched to a gene: 14. The CDR3 has 18 residues. The CDR3 DNA sequence: TGTGCCAGCAGTTCAGCACCTCCGGGACAGGGGGCGCGAGGGGAGCTGTTTTTT. The encoded protein is CASSSAPPGQGARGELFF.

This clonotype has a count of ten or more. This rearrangement joins TRBV7-2 to TRBJ1-5; no reliable D call. CDR3 size: 16 residues. The germline V and J ends were trimmed by 2 bases and 0 bases, with 11 bases remaining between them. Germline CDR1 SGHTA, CDR2 FQGNSA. This chain's CDR3 is CASSLLGSYSNQPQHF. The CDR3 nucleotides read TGTGCCAGCAGCTTACTGGGAAGCTATAGCAATCAGCCCCAGCATTTT.